This TCR beta chain was sequenced during a study of blood T cell repertoires in COVID-19. Study context: Whether acute or convalescent, the COVID-19 samples came from the United States, Italy and Spain. PBMCs, B-cell-depleted T cells, or T cells provided the cDNA or gDNA that made up the material.

Per the original methods: By means of reference gene primer amplification, nucleated cell counts were estimated. The data were produced by immunoSEQ multiplex PCR, yet TCRdb's version contains in-frame clones alone and is incomplete. The DNA was the basis for D and trimming; V, J and clone size are from that table. Here the sample spans 140,000 to 150,000 clones, over 80% being singletons. Germline V gene data show CDR1 as MDHEN and CDR2 as SYDVKM. The CDR3 is 14 residues long. Unmatched junction bases numbered 10, after V lost 4 bases and J lost 8 bases. Sequenced sample: peripheral blood. The sequence derives from a woman aged 50 to 60 with acute or convalescent COVID-19. The chain carries TRBV28 and TRBJ1-2, with 7 bases aligning to TRBD1. The CDR3 region is CASSSPGQTAGYTF. CDR3 DNA sequence: TGTGCCAGCAGTTCCCCGGGACAGACAGCAGGCTACACCTTC.